The entry below describes one T cell receptor beta chain. The sample comes from a study of early T cells in non-severe SARS-CoV-2 infection. At the level of the study: Sequencing was performed on bulk RNA from unsorted whole blood, leaving chains unpaired.

MiXCR, applied by TCRdb to the 5' RACE reads, yields one record per CDR3 protein. The table records about 97,000 distinct CDR3 sequences, around 13% of them present only once. The CDR3 loop spans 14 amino acids. V was shortened by 3 bases and J by 7 bases, with 12 bases between the two germline ends. The chain links TRBV12-3 or TRBV12-4 to TRBJ1-4; D not resolved. This receptor was identified in an adult who was a healthcare worker with PCR-confirmed SARS-CoV-2 infection or an uninfected control (not recorded which). Specimen: whole blood. The CDR3 loop is CASSFRGRSEKLFF. The CDR3 DNA follows: TGTGCCAGCAGTTTCCGGGGAAGGAGTGAAAAACTGTTTTTT.